A single sample is the source of the 8 T cell receptor beta chains below, sequenced in a study of CD8 T cells in ankylosing spondylitis. TCRdb re-called the 5' RACE reads with MiXCR, one entry per CDR3 protein. The sample includes 300,000 to 400,000 distinct CDR3 sequences, about 15% of them seen just once. The specimen was blood, either unsorted or a sorted T cell fraction (not recorded which). All receptors derive from a male donor with ankylosing spondylitis or in good health (not recorded which).

The genes are TRBV4-1 and TRBJ1-1; possibly TRBD1 for D (5 bases). CDR1 and CDR2 from the germline V gene are MGHRA and YSYEKL. Trimming removed 2 bases from V and 9 bases from J, with 13 bases in between. The CDR3 has 13 residues. Here the CDR3 reads CASSQTGLDKAFF. CDR3 in DNA: TGCGCCAGCAGCCAAACAGGTTTGGACAAAGCTTTCTTT.

This chain links TRBV6-5 with TRBJ2-5; TRBD2 aligns across 8 bases. The CDR3 totals 16 residues. V lost 4 bases to trimming and J lost 7 bases; unmatched junction nucleotides: 14. Germline loops: CDR1 MNHEY, CDR2 SVGAGI. CDR3 residues: CASSFLQAGEGVTQYF. CDR3 bases: TGTGCCAGCAGTTTCCTTCAAGCGGGAGAGGGTGTGACCCAGTACTTC.

V gene TRBV3-1 combines with J gene TRBJ2-5, with D maybe TRBD1 (6 bases). Germline V gene data show CDR1 as LGHDT and CDR2 as YNNKEL (reference sequence). Trimming removed 1 base at V and 2 bases at J, with 14 bases between. CDR3 size: 16 residues. CDR3 DNA: TGTGCCAGCAGCCAAGCTACCGGGACACATCAAGAGACCCAGTACTTC. Translating gives CASSQATGTHQETQYF.

The chain uses TRBV29-1 and TRBJ2-5; 7 bases match TRBD1. This CDR3 is 13 amino acids long. The germline V gene encodes CDR1 SQVTM and CDR2 ANQGSEA. Germline trimming cut 2 bases from V and 1 base from J; bases unmatched to any gene: 1. As DNA, the CDR3 is TGCAGCGTTGAACCAGGGGGCCAAGAGACCCAGTACTTC. Translating it yields CSVEPGGQETQYF.

This clonotype was found a few times. The genes are TRBV3-1 and TRBJ2-1, with D possibly matching TRBD2 (7 bases). The germline V gene encodes CDR1 LGHDT and CDR2 YNNKEL (reference sequence). CDR3 length: 13 amino acids. The V end was cut by 4 bases, the J end by 9 bases, with 13 bases between. DNA for the CDR3: TGTGCCAGCAGCCCCCTTAGGGGGGGTGAGCAGTTCTTC. It codes for CASSPLRGGEQFF.

This clonotype occurred many times. The chain recombines TRBV2 with TRBJ2-3; no clear D gene. Trimming shortened V by 2 bases and J by 1 base, and 4 bases separated the two germline ends. CDR1 and CDR2 from the germline V gene are SNHLY and FYNNEI. The CDR3 is 13 amino acids. The CDR3 spells CASSELGTDTQYF. CDR3 sequence (DNA): TGTGCCAGCAGTGAATTGGGCACAGATACGCAGTATTTT. The whole variable domain, remainder taken from reference TRBV2 and TRBJ2-3, is EPEVTQTPSHQVTQMGQEVILRCVPISNHLYFYWYRQILGQKVEFLVSFYNNEISEKSEIFDDQFSVERPDGSNFTLKIRSTKLEDSAMYFCASSELGTDTQYFGPGTRLTVL.

The chain employs TRBV6-6 and TRBJ2-5, with a tentative D call TRBD2 (6 bases). Trimming shortened V by 8 bases and J by 4 bases, and 11 bases separated the two germline ends. Germline loops: CDR1 MNHNY, CDR2 SVGAGI (reference sequence). This CDR3 contains 12 residues. The CDR3 is CASAAGRETQYF. The CDR3 coding sequence is TGTGCCAGCGCGGCGGGGCGAGAGACCCAGTACTTC.

Many counts were recorded for this clonotype. The chain recombines TRBV3-1 with TRBJ1-2; D gene ambiguous. The CDR3 runs to 13 residues. The germline gives CDR1 LGHDT, CDR2 YNNKEL (reference sequence). The V and J ends lost 1 base and 4 bases respectively, with 7 bases between them. In nucleotides, the CDR3 is TGTGCCAGCAGCCAAGGCGTAATCTATGGCTACACCTTC. Its translation is CASSQGVIYGYTF. The variable domain in full, with the rest retrieved from reference TRBV3-1 and TRBJ1-2, is DTAVSQTPKYLVTQMGNDKSIKCEQNLGHDTMYWYKQDSKKFLKIMFSYNNKELIINETVPNRFSPKSPDKAHLNLHINSLELGDSAVYFCASSQGVIYGYTFGSGTRLTVV.